These 15 T cell receptor beta chains were sequenced from one sample in a study of shared T cell receptors in the human thymus. Generated by immunoSEQ multiplex PCR, the TCRdb table keeps only in-frame clones and is missing some. The sample has about 540,000 clones, about 80% seen once. This same sample was also taken into another study, of human thymus T cells.

The sequencing sample was made of thymocytes. These receptor sequences come from a boy in the first two years of life with a congenital heart defect.

This sequence joins TRBV27 and TRBJ2-2; 7 bases line up with TRBD1. Germline lookup yields CDR1 MNHEY and CDR2 SMNVEV (reference sequence). This CDR3 is 14 amino acids long. V gave up 5 bases and J gave up 4 bases; unmatched junction bases: 4. The CDR3 DNA reads TGTGCCAGCAGTCCCACAGGGGCCACCGGGGAGCTGTTTTTT. This codes for CASSPTGATGELFF.

This clone was detected only a few times. The junction and the germline gene differ at one end; a read error may be behind it. This chain joins TRBV4-1 and TRBJ2-1; TRBD2 is a possible D gene (5 bases). The CDR3 runs 13 residues. Germline values: CDR1 MGHRA, CDR2 YSYEKL. For the CDR3, the DNA is TGCGCCAGCAGCCAAGGGAGAGGGTCCCCTCCACTCTTC. Translation: CASSQGRGSPPLF.

The rearrangement uses TRBV6-6 and TRBJ2-5; perhaps TRBD2 as D (5 bases). The J call is doubtful: the DNA matches TRBJ2-7 better. The CDR3 spans 14 residues. Germline V lookup: CDR1 MNHNY, CDR2 SVGAGI (reference sequence). CDR3 nucleotides: TGTGCCAGCCGCCGGAATAGCGAGCCCTACGAGCAGTACTTC. As protein: CASRRNSEPYEQYF.

The count of this clone is one. The rearrangement links TRBV29-1 to TRBJ2-7, with a tentative D call TRBD2 (7 bases). Trimming left V 6 bases short and J 2 bases short, with 11 bases between. The CDR3 consists of 12 residues. Germline CDR1 is SQVTM and CDR2 is ANQGSEA. The CDR3: CSVGGAPYEQYF. The CDR3 DNA reads as TGCAGCGTGGGGGGGGCCCCCTACGAGCAGTACTTC.

The V gene is TRBV15, the J gene TRBJ2-5, with TRBD2 matching 7 bases. There are 15 residues in the CDR3. Germline CDR1 is LNHNV and CDR2 is YYDKDF (reference sequence). V shed 1 base, J shed 9 bases, and the junction held 11 bases outside the gene matches. The CDR3 sequence is CATSRALGPGRAQYF. CDR3 DNA sequence: TGTGCCACCAGCAGAGCCCTAGGGCCTGGGAGGGCCCAGTACTTC.

This chain joins TRBV6-1 and TRBJ1-5, with 8 bases matching TRBD1. This CDR3 region has 13 residues. Unmatched junction bases numbered 5, after V lost 4 bases and J lost 9 bases. Germline CDR1 and CDR2: MNHNS and SASEGT. The CDR3 DNA reads TGTGCCAGCAGTGGGACAGGGAGAAGGCCCCAGCATTTT. This gives the protein CASSGTGRRPQHF.

The rearrangement uses TRBV27 and TRBJ2-7; TRBD2 agrees at 9 bases. This CDR3 comprises 14 residues. The V and J ends lost 4 bases and 4 bases, in that order; junction bases with no gene match: 5. CDR1 and CDR2 (germline): MNHEY, SMNVEV (reference sequence). CDR3 DNA sequence: TGTGCCAGCAGTTATGGGACTAGCAAGTACGAGCAGTACTTC. This sequence encodes CASSYGTSKYEQYF.

The rearrangement links TRBV6-5 to TRBJ2-7, with D perhaps matching TRBD2 (5 bases). V was cut by 2 bases and J by 3 bases, with 14 bases left in between. This CDR3 comprises 15 residues. Germline CDR1 reads MNHEY; CDR2 reads SVGAGI. CDR3 protein: CASSYLGGGNYEQYF. The CDR3 DNA sequence: TGTGCCAGCAGTTACCTCGGCGGAGGAAACTACGAGCAGTACTTC.

The genes are TRBV7-9 and TRBJ2-1; D possibly corresponds to TRBD2 (5 bases). The CDR3 is made up of 14 amino acids. Trimming took off 5 bases at V and 0 bases at J, with 8 bases between the two ends. Looked up from germline, CDR1 is SEHNR and CDR2 is FQNEAQ (reference sequence). The CDR3 DNA follows: TGTGCCAGCAGCGCGGACTTCTCCTACAATGAGCAGTTCTTC. Translated: CASSADFSYNEQFF.

This clone was found once. The chain links TRBV29-1 to TRBJ2-7; D perhaps matches TRBD2 (5 bases). The germline CDR1 and CDR2 sequences are SQVTM and ANQGSEA. The V gene lost 5 bases and the J gene lost 0 bases, with 11 bases spanning the gap. The length of the CDR3 is 13 residues. CDR3: CSVPDGNSYEQYF. The DNA of the CDR3 is TGCAGCGTTCCAGACGGGAACTCCTACGAGCAGTACTTC.

The V gene is TRBV7-9, the J gene TRBJ1-5; 7 bases fit TRBD1. V gave up 4 bases and J gave up 6 bases; unmatched junction bases: 12. CDR3 length equals 16 residues. In germline, CDR1 is SEHNR, CDR2 FQNEAQ (reference sequence). The CDR3 loop reads CASSSRDREVSQPQHF. CDR3 bases: TGTGCCAGCAGCTCCAGAGACAGGGAAGTAAGTCAGCCCCAGCATTTT.

CDR3 region: CASSYPTGSGTEAFF. CDR3 DNA: TGTGCCAGCAGTTACCCCACAGGGTCGGGCACTGAAGCTTTCTTT. The genes are TRBV6-5 and TRBJ1-1, with a possible D match to TRBD1 (6 bases). V dropped 2 bases and J dropped 4 bases, with 14 bases sitting between them. CDR1 is MNHEY and CDR2 is SVGAGI in the germline V gene. CDR3 length: 15 amino acids.

This clone was seen only once. The chain recombines TRBV4-2 with TRBJ2-7; 9 bases line up with TRBD1. The CDR3 runs 18 residues. J was trimmed by 3 bases and V by 0 bases; bases with no gene match: 12. Germline-derived CDR1 and CDR2 are LGHNA and YNFKEQ. The CDR3 DNA reads as TGTGCCAGCAGCCAAGAAGCCACAGGGGGCGTGGAGAACTACGAGCAGTACTTC. Translation: CASSQEATGGVENYEQYF.

The V and J genes are TRBV10-3 and TRBJ1-1, with unresolved D. The V end lost 0 bases, the J end lost 0 bases, and 8 bases lay between the germline ends. CDR3 length: 15 residues. Germline CDR1 and CDR2: ENHRY and SYGVKD. Here the CDR3 reads CAISESTSMNTEAFF. CDR3 in DNA: TGTGCCATCAGTGAGTCGACATCTATGAACACTGAAGCTTTCTTT.

The chain couples TRBV14 to TRBJ2-7; TRBD2 matches at 10 bases. The CDR3 loop spans 16 amino acids. Per germline, CDR1 SGHDN and CDR2 FVKESK. The J segment lost 4 bases and the V segment lost 1 base, leaving 7 bases of the junction unmatched. CDR3 region: CASSQGPSGRAYEQYF. CDR3 nucleotide sequence: TGTGCCAGCAGCCAAGGGCCCAGCGGGAGGGCTTACGAGCAGTACTTC. Supplemented by reference TRBV14 and TRBJ2-7, the full variable domain reads EAGVTQFPSHSVIEKGQTVTLRCDPISGHDNLYWYRRVMGKEIKFLLHFVKESKQDESGMPNNRFLAERTGGTYSTLKVQPAELEDSGVYFCASSQGPSGRAYEQYFGPGTRLTVT.